This T cell receptor (beta chain) was identified during a study of cytomegalovirus exposure and HLA in healthy donors. PCR employed 60 Vbeta and 13 Jbeta primers. Profiled with immunoSEQ multiplex PCR; TCRdb holds only in-frame clones, not every one. The table lists about 200,000 clones, roughly 81% of them singletons. The sample consisted of PBMCs. This TCR derives from a young woman in good health and CMV-seropositive.

The CDR3 nucleotides read TGCAGCGTTGAATTGAACAATGGCTACACCTTC. Amino acid sequence: CSVELNNGYTF. This chain joins TRBV29-1 and TRBJ1-2, with no clear D. CDR3 length equals 11 residues. Trimming removed 2 bases from V and 6 bases from J, with 7 bases in between. Germline V lookup: CDR1 SQVTM, CDR2 ANQGSEA.